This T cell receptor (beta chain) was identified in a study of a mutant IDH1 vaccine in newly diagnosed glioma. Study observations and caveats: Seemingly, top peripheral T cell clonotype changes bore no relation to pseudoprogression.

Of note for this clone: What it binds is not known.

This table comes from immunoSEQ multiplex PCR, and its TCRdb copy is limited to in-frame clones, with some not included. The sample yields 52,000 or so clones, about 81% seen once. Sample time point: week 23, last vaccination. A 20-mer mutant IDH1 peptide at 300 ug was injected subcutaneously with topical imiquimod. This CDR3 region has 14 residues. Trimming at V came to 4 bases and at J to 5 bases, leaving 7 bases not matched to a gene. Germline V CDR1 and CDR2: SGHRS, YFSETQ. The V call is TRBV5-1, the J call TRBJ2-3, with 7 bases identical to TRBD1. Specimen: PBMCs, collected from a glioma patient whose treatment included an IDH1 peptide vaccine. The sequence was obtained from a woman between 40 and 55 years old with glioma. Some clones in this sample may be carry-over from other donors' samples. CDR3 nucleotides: TGCGCCAGCAGCCTTACAGGGGATGGAGATACGCAGTATTTT. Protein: CASSLTGDGDTQYF. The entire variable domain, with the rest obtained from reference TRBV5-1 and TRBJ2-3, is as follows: KAGVTQTPRYLIKTRGQQVTLSCSPISGHRSVSWYQQTPGQGLQFLFEYFSETQRNKGNFPGRFSGRQFSNSRSEMNVSTLELGDSALYLCASSLTGDGDTQYFGPGTRLTVL.